Listed below are T cell receptor beta chains from one sample, sequenced in a study of T and B cells in COVID-19 patients. TCRdb passed the multiplex PCR reads through MiXCR, listing each CDR3 protein once. This sample carries several thousand distinct CDR3 sequences, roughly 28% of them seen once, and the ten largest clones take approximately 12%. Material: blood. The receptors were gathered from a human donor with active COVID-19. CDR3s leave out the opening cysteine and the closing phenylalanine or tryptophan. Expanded clones are given a class, and other clones once, few, many or no size at all.

v_call	j_call	clone_size	cdr3_aa
TRBV6-2/TRBV6-3	TRBJ1-2	NA	ASSTRVYGYT
TRBV5-4	TRBJ2-1	NA	ASSLDCTSGGLEQF
TRBV6-2/TRBV6-3	TRBJ1-1	medium-sized	ASSSLTMSGAGGTEAF
TRBV7-6	TRBJ2-1	medium-sized	AVQGGNEQF
TRBV29-1	TRBJ2-1	large	SGNTGTGAYNEQF
TRBV20-1	TRBJ2-3	few	SARPDRTSYTQY
TRBV28	TRBJ1-2	NA	ASSYPAGGIYGYT
TRBV5-6	TRBJ1-2	few	ASSPETGRGGYT
TRBV5-4	TRBJ1-4	medium-sized	ASSFGGDEKLF
TRBV12-3/TRBV12-4	TRBJ2-3	NA	ASSLRGGLVSTDTQY
TRBV6-5	TRBJ2-3	medium-sized	ASSYSISLAGDTDTQY
TRBV12-3/TRBV12-4	TRBJ1-5	NA	ASSLYYLVAGWNQPQH
TRBV29-1	TRBJ2-7	NA	SVGTGTHEQY
TRBV20-1	TRBJ1-5	NA	SARVSNQPQH
TRBV6-6	TRBJ2-7	medium-sized	ASSYVERGSEQY
TRBV11-2	TRBJ1-6	few	ASSFSAASPLH
TRBV19	TRBJ1-5	medium-sized	ASSIARDKYQPQH
TRBV29-1	TRBJ1-2	NA	SDRDRTYGYN
TRBV7-9	TRBJ1-5	NA	ASSLYQGQGHSNQPQH
TRBV7-6	TRBJ2-5	medium-sized	ASSLDQETQY
TRBV7-9	TRBJ1-4	NA	ASSLVREGQTSEKLF
TRBV20-1	TRBJ2-7	NA	SASFGEQY
TRBV21-1	TRBJ2-3	NA	ASSRTKVPGPTGASNMDTQY
TRBV15	TRBJ1-3	medium-sized	ATSRFLGDGGDTIY
TRBV10-3	TRBJ1-2	NA	AIMGPNYGYT
TRBV6-1	TRBJ2-7	few	ASSETGAWEQY
TRBV11-1	TRBJ2-3	NA	ASSKTSRRVSTDTQY
TRBV7-9	TRBJ2-1	few	ASSSWGRNEQF
TRBV5-5	TRBJ1-6	medium-sized	ASSPPRDNSPLH
TRBV5-6	TRBJ2-2	few	ASSLEHLNTGELF
TRBV7-3	TRBJ1-6	NA	ASSLRKGYNSPLH
TRBV27	TRBJ2-3	medium-sized	ASSSTAAAYTDTQY
TRBV20-1	TRBJ2-7	NA	SANRGHDEQY
TRBV12-3/TRBV12-4	TRBJ1-2	medium-sized	ASSFSALYGYT
TRBV18	TRBJ2-3	medium-sized	ASSPNTGTDTQY
TRBV5-6	TRBJ1-2	medium-sized	ASSLGAGGVLGYT
TRBV5-4	TRBJ1-1	NA	ASRIMGKNTEAF
TRBV5-1	TRBJ2-7	NA	ASSLAGAGTRIGEQY
TRBV6-5	TRBJ2-2	medium-sized	ASRGQGITGELF
TRBV5-1	TRBJ2-5	once	ASSGGQGGGETQY
TRBV19	TRBJ2-3	medium-sized	ASSILGQLTDTQY
TRBV15	TRBJ2-1	NA	ATSTGQGAVNEQF
TRBV12-3/TRBV12-4	TRBJ1-5	NA	ASRGGTLRGQPQH
TRBV5-4	TRBJ1-3	medium-sized	ASSLGGISGNTIY
TRBV20-1	TRBJ1-6	NA	SARDPGQGNSPLH
TRBV6-2/TRBV6-3	TRBJ1-1	few	ASSYSIYGGLGRGEAF
TRBV18	TRBJ1-5	few	ASSDDINQPQH